Sequencing of this TCR beta chain was carried out in a study of CD8 T cells in Susac syndrome. CDR1 is SNHLY, CDR2 FYNNEI, per germline. The CDR3 is made up of 15 amino acids. With 8 bases removed from V and 1 base from J, the gap between germline ends came to 16 bases. Random hexamers were used to reverse transcribe about 0.5 to 1 ug of RNA. The authors amplified TCR beta CDR3 across 54 Vbeta and 13 Jbeta using immunoSEQ multiplex PCR. TCRdb used MiXCR to reprocess the immunoSEQ multiplex PCR reads, holding one entry per CDR3 protein. Of 300,000 to 350,000 distinct CDR3 sequences listed, approximately 90% were seen once; the top ten hold 0.065%.

Material: CD4+ T cells from PBMCs. The TCR sequence derives from a human donor with multiple sclerosis. The chain links TRBV2 to TRBJ2-3, with D tentatively TRBD1 or TRBD2 (5 bases each). This chain's CDR3 is CASGGEGYGTDTQYF. The CDR3 DNA follows: TGTGCCAGCGGGGGTGAGGGATACGGCACAGATACGCAGTATTTT.